Following are 10 T cell receptor beta chains from one sample sequenced in a study of T cell responses to AZD1222 COVID-19 vaccine. Profiled with immunoSEQ multiplex PCR; TCRdb holds only in-frame clones, not every one. The sample holds roughly 100,000 clones, 75% to 90% seen once. The sequencing used peripheral blood, collected 28 days after the second AZD1222 dose. The receptors stem from an adult who received the AZD1222 COVID-19 vaccine.

The chain employs TRBV21-1 and TRBJ2-2; the table's D gene call, TRBD1, was not cross checked with the DNA. TRBV21-1 is recorded as a pseudogene. The CDR3 loop spans 20 amino acids. The CDR3 is CASSKDIGRKLGTGAGELFF. The DNA of the CDR3 is TGTGCCAGCAGCAAAGATATAGGGCGGAAACTCGGGACAGGGGCCGGGGAGCTGTTTTTT.

The chain employs TRBV25-1 and TRBJ1-1, with a possible D match to TRBD1 (5 bases). Germline V gene sequence: CDR1 MGHDK, CDR2 SYGVNS. V lost 5 bases and J lost 1, with 14 bases in between. This CDR3 is 15 amino acids long. CDR3 amino acids: CASSYGHPKNTEAFF. The CDR3, as DNA: TGTGCCAGCAGTTATGGACATCCGAAGAACACTGAAGCTTTCTTT. Together with reference TRBV25-1 and TRBJ1-1, the CDR3 gives the full variable domain: EADIYQTPRYLVIGTGKKITLECSQTMGHDKMYWYQQDPGMELHLIHYSYGVNSTEKGDLSSESTVSRIRTEHFPLTLESARPSHTSQYLCASSYGHPKNTEAFFGQGTRLTVV.

This sequence joins TRBV20-1 and TRBJ1-1, with D hard to call. V shed 2 bases and J shed 4 bases, with 5 bases lying between them. Germline V gene data show CDR1 as DFQATT and CDR2 as SNEGSKA (reference sequence). The CDR3 runs 11 residues. For the CDR3, the DNA is TGCAGTGCTAGAATTCCCACTGAAGCTTTCTTT. Translated: CSARIPTEAFF.

The rearrangement uses TRBV4-2 and TRBJ1-6; a weak D match, TRBD1 (6 bases). The CDR3 is 16 amino acids. V lost 0 bases and J 6 bases, leaving 12 bases between the germline ends. Germline V CDR1 and CDR2: LGHNA, YNFKEQ. CDR3 DNA: TGTGCCAGCAGCCAAGATCTCGGGGGCCGTAATTCACCCCTCCACTTT. Amino acid sequence: CASSQDLGGRNSPLHF.

The rearrangement joins TRBV4-3 to TRBJ2-1; 8 bases agree with TRBD2. The trim removed 1 base at V and 8 bases at J, leaving 13 bases unmatched. The CDR3 consists of 17 residues. Looked up from germline, CDR1 is LGHNA and CDR2 is YSLEER. CDR3 region: CASSQVVGTRRSDEQFF. CDR3 nucleotides: TGCGCCAGCAGCCAAGTAGTGGGGACTAGACGTTCGGATGAGCAGTTCTTC.

V is TRBV10-2 and J is TRBJ1-2; D remains ambiguous. Trimming cost V 6 bases and J 2 bases, with 10 bases left between them. CDR1 and CDR2 from the germline V gene are WSHSY and SAAADI. This CDR3 comprises 13 residues. For the CDR3, the DNA is TGCGCCAGCAGCCCTGGACGGAACTATGGCTACACCTTC. Translated: CASSPGRNYGYTF.

The chain joins TRBV7-2 to TRBJ2-7; D may correspond to TRBD1 or TRBD2 (5 bases each). With 4 bases removed from V and 0 bases from J, the gap between germline ends came to 19 bases. The germline V gene encodes CDR1 SGHTA and CDR2 FQGNSA. This CDR3 is 17 amino acids long. CDR3 region: CASSSPGAAPSSYEQYF. The CDR3 nucleotides are TGTGCCAGCAGCTCCCCCGGGGCGGCCCCAAGCTCCTACGAGCAGTACTTC.

V and J are TRBV9 and TRBJ2-7, with 10 positions matching TRBD1. The CDR3 spans 15 residues. The V gene end was trimmed by 3 bases and the J gene end by 5 bases; junction bases not matched to a gene: 8. The V gene's germline CDR1 is SGDLS and CDR2 YYNGEE. The CDR3 spells CASSATGTGEDEQYF. CDR3 bases: TGTGCCAGCAGCGCAACCGGGACAGGGGAGGACGAGCAGTACTTC.

This chain uses TRBV14 with TRBJ2-1; TRBD1 agrees at 10 bases. J lost 2 bases, V lost 4 bases, and 8 bases had no gene match. The germline V gene has CDR1 SGHDN and CDR2 FVKESK. This CDR3 contains 17 residues. DNA for the CDR3: TGTGCCAGCAGCCCCATGGGGGGGACAGGGGCCTACAATGAGCAGTTCTTC. It translates to CASSPMGGTGAYNEQFF.

The chain joins TRBV28 to TRBJ1-3, with D perhaps matching TRBD1 (5 bases). Germline V gene sequence: CDR1 MDHEN, CDR2 SYDVKM. The CDR3 is made up of 15 amino acids. V lost 5 bases to trimming and J lost 0 bases, with 11 bases between them. The CDR3, as DNA: TGTGCCAGCAGTCCTGGGGGTAACTCTGGAAACACCATATATTTT. Its translation is CASSPGGNSGNTIYF.